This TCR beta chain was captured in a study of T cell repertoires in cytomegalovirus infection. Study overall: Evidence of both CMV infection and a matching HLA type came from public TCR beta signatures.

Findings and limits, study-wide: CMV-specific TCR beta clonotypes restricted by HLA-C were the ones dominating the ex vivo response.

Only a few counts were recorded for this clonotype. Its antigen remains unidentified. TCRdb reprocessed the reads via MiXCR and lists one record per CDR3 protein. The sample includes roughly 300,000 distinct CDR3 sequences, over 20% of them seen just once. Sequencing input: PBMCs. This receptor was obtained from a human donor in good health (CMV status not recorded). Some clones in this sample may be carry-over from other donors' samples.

The CDR3 sequence is CSARAASGGADTQYF. In DNA, the CDR3 is TGCAGTGCTAGAGCGGCTAGCGGGGGTGCAGATACGCAGTATTTT. This sequence joins TRBV20-1 and TRBJ2-3; 10 nucleotides align to TRBD2. V lost 1 base to trimming and J lost 4 bases; unmatched junction nucleotides: 5. From germline, CDR1 is DFQATT and CDR2 SNEGSKA (reference sequence). The CDR3 covers 15 residues.